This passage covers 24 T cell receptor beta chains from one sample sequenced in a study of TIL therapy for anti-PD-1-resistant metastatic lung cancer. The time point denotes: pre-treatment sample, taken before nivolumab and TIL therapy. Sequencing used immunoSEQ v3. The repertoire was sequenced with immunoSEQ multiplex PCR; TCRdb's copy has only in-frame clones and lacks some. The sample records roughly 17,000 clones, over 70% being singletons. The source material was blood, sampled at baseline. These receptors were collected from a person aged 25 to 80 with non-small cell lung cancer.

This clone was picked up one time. CDR3 amino acids: CAWTSDTTANEKLFF. CDR3 sequence (DNA): TGTGCCTGGACCTCGGACACGACCGCTAATGAAAAACTGTTTTTT. This chain connects TRBV30 to TRBJ1-4; TRBD1 might be the D (5 bases). V lost 4 bases and J lost 3, with 15 bases in between. The germline gives CDR1 GTSNPN, CDR2 SVGIG (reference sequence). The CDR3 is 15 residues long. Looking up the rest from reference TRBV30 and TRBJ1-4 gives the full variable domain: SQTIHQWPATLVQPVGSPLSLECTVEGTSNPNLYWYRQAAGRGLQLLFYSVGIGQISSEVPQNLSASRPQDRQFILSSKKLLLSDSGFYLCAWTSDTTANEKLFFGSGTQLSVL.

CDR3 DNA sequence: TGTGCCAGCAGCCCAGCGGGGTTTAGCACAGATACGCAGTATTTT. Translation gives CASSPAGFSTDTQYF. The V gene is TRBV2, the J gene TRBJ2-3; TRBD2 agrees at 7 bases. The germline gives CDR1 SNHLY, CDR2 FYNNEI. The CDR3 runs to 15 residues. The junction had 6 bases not matched to a gene; V was cut back by 6 bases and J by 0 bases.

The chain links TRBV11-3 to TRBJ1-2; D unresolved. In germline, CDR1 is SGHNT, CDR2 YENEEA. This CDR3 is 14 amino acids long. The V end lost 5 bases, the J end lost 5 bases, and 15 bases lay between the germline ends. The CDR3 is CASSPVSGDYGYTF. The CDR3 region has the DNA TGTGCCAGCAGCCCGGTATCCGGGGATTATGGCTACACCTTC.

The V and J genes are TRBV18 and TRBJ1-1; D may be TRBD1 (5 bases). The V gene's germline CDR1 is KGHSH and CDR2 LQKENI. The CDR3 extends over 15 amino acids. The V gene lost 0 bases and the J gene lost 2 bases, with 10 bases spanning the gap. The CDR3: CASSPPPTVNTEAFF. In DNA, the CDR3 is TGTGCCAGCTCACCACCTCCGACAGTCAACACTGAAGCTTTCTTT.

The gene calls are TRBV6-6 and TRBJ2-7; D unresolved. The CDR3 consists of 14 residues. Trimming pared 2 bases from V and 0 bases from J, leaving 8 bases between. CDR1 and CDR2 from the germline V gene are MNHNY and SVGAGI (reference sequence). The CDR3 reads CASSYTRSSYEQYF. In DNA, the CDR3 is TGTGCCAGCAGTTACACGAGGTCCTCCTACGAGCAGTACTTC.

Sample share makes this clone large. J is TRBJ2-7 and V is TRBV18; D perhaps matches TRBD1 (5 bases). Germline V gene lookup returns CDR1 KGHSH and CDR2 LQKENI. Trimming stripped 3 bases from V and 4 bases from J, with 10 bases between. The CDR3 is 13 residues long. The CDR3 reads CASSPSTEYEQYF. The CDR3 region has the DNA TGTGCCAGCTCACCCTCGACAGAGTACGAGCAGTACTTC. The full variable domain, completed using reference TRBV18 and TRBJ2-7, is NAGVMQNPRHLVRRRGQEARLRCSPMKGHSHVYWYRQLPEEGLKFMVYLQKENIIDESGMPKERFSAEFPKEGPSILRIQQVVRGDSAAYFCASSPSTEYEQYFGPGTRLTVT.

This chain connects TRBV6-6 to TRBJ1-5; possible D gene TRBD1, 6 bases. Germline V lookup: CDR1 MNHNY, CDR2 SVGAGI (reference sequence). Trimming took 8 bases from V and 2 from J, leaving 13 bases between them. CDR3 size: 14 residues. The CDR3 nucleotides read TGTGCCAGCCAGGAGGGGGGGGGCAATCAGCCCCAGCATTTT. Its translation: CASQEGGGNQPQHF.

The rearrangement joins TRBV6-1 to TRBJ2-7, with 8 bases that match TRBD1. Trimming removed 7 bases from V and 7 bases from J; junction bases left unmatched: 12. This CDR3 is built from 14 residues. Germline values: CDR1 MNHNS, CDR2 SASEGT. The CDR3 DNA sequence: TGTGCCAGCACCCGAGGTGGCAGGGGGCTGGAGCAGTACTTC. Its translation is CASTRGGRGLEQYF.

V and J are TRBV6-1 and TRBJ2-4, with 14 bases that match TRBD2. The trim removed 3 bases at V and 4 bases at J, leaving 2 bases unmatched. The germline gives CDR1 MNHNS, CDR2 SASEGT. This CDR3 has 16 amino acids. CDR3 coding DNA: TGTGCCAGCAGTGACGGACTAGCGGGGGGAAAAAACATTCAGTACTTC. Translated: CASSDGLAGGKNIQYF.

The CDR3 loop reads CASLGGLANEKLFF. For the CDR3, the DNA is TGTGCCAGCTTAGGGGGCTTGGCTAATGAAAAACTGTTTTTT. The chain recombines TRBV2 with TRBJ1-4; 7 bases map to TRBD1. From germline, CDR1 is SNHLY and CDR2 FYNNEI. V lost 8 bases and J lost 3; bases outside the gene matches: 6. The CDR3 runs to 14 residues.

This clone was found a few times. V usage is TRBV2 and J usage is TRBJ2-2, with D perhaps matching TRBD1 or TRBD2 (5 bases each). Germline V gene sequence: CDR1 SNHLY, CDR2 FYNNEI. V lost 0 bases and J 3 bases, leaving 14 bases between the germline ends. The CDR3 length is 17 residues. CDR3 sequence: CASSEAPPGPYTGELFF. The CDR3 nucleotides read TGTGCCAGCAGTGAAGCACCTCCGGGGCCTTACACCGGGGAGCTGTTTTTT.

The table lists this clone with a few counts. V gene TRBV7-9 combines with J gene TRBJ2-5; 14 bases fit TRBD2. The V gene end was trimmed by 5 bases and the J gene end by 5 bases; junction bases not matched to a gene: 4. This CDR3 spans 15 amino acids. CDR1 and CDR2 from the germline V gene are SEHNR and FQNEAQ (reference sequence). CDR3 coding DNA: TGTGCCAGCAGCACGGGACTAGCGGGGGTTGAGACCCAGTACTTC. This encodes CASSTGLAGVETQYF.

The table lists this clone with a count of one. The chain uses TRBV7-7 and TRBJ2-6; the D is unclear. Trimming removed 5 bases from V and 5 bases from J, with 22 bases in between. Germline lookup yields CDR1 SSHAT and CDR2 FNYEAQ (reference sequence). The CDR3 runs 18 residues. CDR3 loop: CASSLFGVPQSRANVLTF. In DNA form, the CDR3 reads TGTGCCAGCAGCCTTTTCGGTGTGCCACAAAGTCGGGCCAACGTCCTGACTTTC.

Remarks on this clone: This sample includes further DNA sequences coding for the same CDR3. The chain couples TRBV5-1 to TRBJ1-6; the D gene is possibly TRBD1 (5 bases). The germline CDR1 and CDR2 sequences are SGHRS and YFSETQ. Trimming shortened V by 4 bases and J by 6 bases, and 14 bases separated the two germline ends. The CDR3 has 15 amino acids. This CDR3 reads CASSIGQGTNSPLHF. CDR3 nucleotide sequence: TGCGCCAGCAGCATCGGGCAGGGAACTAATTCACCCCTCCACTTT.

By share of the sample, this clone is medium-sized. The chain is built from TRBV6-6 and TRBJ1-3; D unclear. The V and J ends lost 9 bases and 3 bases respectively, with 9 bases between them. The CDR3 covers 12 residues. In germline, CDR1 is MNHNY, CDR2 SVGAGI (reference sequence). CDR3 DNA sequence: TGTGCCAGTCTAACATTTGGAAACACCATATATTTT. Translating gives CASLTFGNTIYF.

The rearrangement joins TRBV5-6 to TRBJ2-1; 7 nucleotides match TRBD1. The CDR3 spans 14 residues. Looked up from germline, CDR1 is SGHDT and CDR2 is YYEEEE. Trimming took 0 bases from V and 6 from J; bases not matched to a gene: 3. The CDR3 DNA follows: TGTGCCAGCAGCTTGGGGACAGGACTCAATGAGCAGTTCTTC. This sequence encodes CASSLGTGLNEQFF.

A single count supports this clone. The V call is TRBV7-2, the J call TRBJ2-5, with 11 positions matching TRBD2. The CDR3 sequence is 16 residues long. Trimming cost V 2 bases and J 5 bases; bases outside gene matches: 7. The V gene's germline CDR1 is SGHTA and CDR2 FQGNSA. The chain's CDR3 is CASSLYLAGGKETQYF. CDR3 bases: TGTGCCAGCAGCTTATATCTAGCGGGGGGAAAGGAGACCCAGTACTTC.

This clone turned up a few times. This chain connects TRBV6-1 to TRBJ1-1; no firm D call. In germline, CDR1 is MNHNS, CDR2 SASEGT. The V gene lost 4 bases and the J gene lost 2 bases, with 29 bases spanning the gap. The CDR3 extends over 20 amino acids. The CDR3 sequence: CASSADFLSYRRISNTEAFF. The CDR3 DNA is TGTGCCAGCAGTGCCGACTTTTTATCTTACAGAAGGATCAGTAACACTGAAGCTTTCTTT.

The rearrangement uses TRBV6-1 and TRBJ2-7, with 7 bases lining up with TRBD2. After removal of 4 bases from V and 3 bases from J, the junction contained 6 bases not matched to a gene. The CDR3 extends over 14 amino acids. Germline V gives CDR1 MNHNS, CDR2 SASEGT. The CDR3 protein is CASSGGLLNYEQYF. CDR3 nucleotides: TGTGCCAGCAGTGGGGGACTATTGAACTACGAGCAGTACTTC.

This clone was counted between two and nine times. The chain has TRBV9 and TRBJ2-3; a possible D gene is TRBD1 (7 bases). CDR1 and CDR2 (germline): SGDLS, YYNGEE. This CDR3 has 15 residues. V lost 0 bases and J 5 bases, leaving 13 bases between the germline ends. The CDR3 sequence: CASSVGGTAGDTQYF. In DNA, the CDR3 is TGTGCCAGCAGCGTAGGAGGGACAGCGGGAGATACGCAGTATTTT.

CDR3 amino acids: CASSLGPLAGGPTYNEQFF. CDR3 sequence (DNA): TGTGCCAGCAGCTTAGGCCCACTAGCGGGGGGCCCAACCTACAATGAGCAGTTCTTC. The V and J genes are TRBV11-2 and TRBJ2-1; TRBD2 agrees at 12 bases. The J segment lost 2 bases and the V segment lost 1 base, leaving 9 bases of the junction unmatched. This CDR3 region has 19 residues. Germline V gene data show CDR1 as SGHAT and CDR2 as FQNNGV.

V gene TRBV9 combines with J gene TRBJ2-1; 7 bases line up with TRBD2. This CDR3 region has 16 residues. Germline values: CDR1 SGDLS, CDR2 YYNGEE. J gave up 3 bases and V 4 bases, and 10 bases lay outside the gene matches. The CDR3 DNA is TGTGCCAGCAGCCCAGTTCGGGGGGACCACTACAATGAGCAGTTCTTC. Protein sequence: CASSPVRGDHYNEQFF.

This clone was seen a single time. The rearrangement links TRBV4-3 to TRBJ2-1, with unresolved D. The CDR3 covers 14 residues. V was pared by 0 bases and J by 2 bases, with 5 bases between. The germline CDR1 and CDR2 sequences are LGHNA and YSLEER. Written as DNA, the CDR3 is TGCGCCAGCAGCCAAGATAACGCCTACAATGAGCAGTTCTTC. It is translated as CASSQDNAYNEQFF.

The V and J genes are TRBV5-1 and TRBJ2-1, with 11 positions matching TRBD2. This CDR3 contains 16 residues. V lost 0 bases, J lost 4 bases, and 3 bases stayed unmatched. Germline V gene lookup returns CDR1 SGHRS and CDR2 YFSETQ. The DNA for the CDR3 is TGCGCCAGCAGCTTGGAAACTAGCGGGGGATACAATGAGCAGTTCTTC. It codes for CASSLETSGGYNEQFF.